The 23 T cell receptor beta chains given below trace back to one sample, sequenced in a study of blood T cell repertoires in COVID-19 (TCRdb year 2020). The method behind the library was the immunoSEQ multiplex PCR assay. TCRdb mirrors the immuneACCESS table, restricted to in-frame sequences. Some clones are absent from its copies; in checked studies, under half trace to an unresolved V gene, and the reason for the others is unknown. In all, the sample holds 250,000 to 400,000 clones, and 75% to 90% of those were seen once. 2.5% to 3.5% of the sample lies in the top ten. The sequenced material came from peripheral blood. The source of these receptors is a woman aged 25 to 39 with COVID-19, enrolled during active disease.

J is TRBJ2-7 and V is TRBV28; TRBD1 aligns across 7 bases. The germline V gene has CDR1 MDHEN and CDR2 SYDVKM. V lost 5 bases and J lost 12; bases outside the gene matches: 16. The CDR3 runs 14 residues. The CDR3 protein is CASSPPGTAYTSYF. Written as DNA, the CDR3 is TGTGCCAGCAGTCCCCCCGGGACAGCATACACTTCGTACTTC.

The chain has TRBV15 and TRBJ2-7, with 9 bases lining up with TRBD2. This CDR3 spans 17 amino acids. V was pared by 0 bases and J by 3 bases, with 9 bases of the junction left unmatched. Germline-derived CDR1 and CDR2 are LNHNV and YYDKDF (reference sequence). As DNA, the CDR3 is TGTGCCACCAGCAGAGATTATGATCGCGGGGGGGACTACGAGCAGTACTTC. This gives the protein CATSRDYDRGGDYEQYF.

The J gene is TRBJ1-2, the V gene TRBV13; TRBD1 matches at 9 bases. Trimming removed 5 bases from V and 8 bases from J; junction bases left unmatched: 9. Per germline, CDR1 PRHDT and CDR2 FYEKMQ (reference sequence). This CDR3 is 14 amino acids long. CDR3 in DNA: TGTGCCAGCAGCCAATGGACAGGGGCGGAAGGCTACACCTTC. Its protein is CASSQWTGAEGYTF.

The V call is TRBV7-9, the J call TRBJ2-7; no firm D call. The CDR3 sequence is 13 residues long. Trimming removed 1 base at V and 3 bases at J, with 7 bases between. Germline CDR1 and CDR2: SEHNR and FQNEAQ (reference sequence). The CDR3 DNA is TGTGCCAGCAGCTTAGGCGCTAACTACGAGCAGTACTTC. Amino acids: CASSLGANYEQYF.

The gene calls are TRBV29-1 and TRBJ1-2; TRBD1 is a possible D gene (6 bases). Trimming left V 2 bases short and J 4 bases short, with 14 bases between. The CDR3 is made up of 14 amino acids. Per the germline V gene, CDR1 is SQVTM and CDR2 is ANQGSEA. CDR3 coding DNA: TGCAGCGTTGAAAACCAGGGGCGACCCTATGGCTACACCTTC. Residues: CSVENQGRPYGYTF.

This clone has just one count. CDR3 region: CASSQQTGANRAGELFF. CDR3 nucleotide sequence: TGCGCCAGCAGCCAACAGACAGGGGCTAATAGAGCCGGGGAGCTGTTTTTT. V usage is TRBV5-1 and J usage is TRBJ2-2, with 8 bases identical to TRBD1. CDR3 length equals 17 residues. The germline V gene has CDR1 SGHRS and CDR2 YFSETQ. The V segment lost 4 bases and the J segment 6 bases; nucleotides outside the gene matches: 14.

V and J are TRBV5-1 and TRBJ1-3; 11 positions match TRBD1. Germline V gene lookup returns CDR1 SGHRS and CDR2 YFSETQ. The CDR3 extends over 15 amino acids. Losses at the gene ends were 4 bases for V and 8 bases for J; bases not matched to a gene: 8. CDR3 loop: CASSPDRGPEDTIYF. The CDR3 DNA follows: TGCGCCAGCAGCCCGGACAGGGGGCCAGAGGACACCATATATTTT.

The CDR3 bases are TGTGCCACCAGCACCGACAGGGGGGATCAGCCCCAGCATTTT. It encodes CATSTDRGDQPQHF. The rearrangement joins TRBV15 to TRBJ1-5; 9 nucleotides agree with TRBD1. V trimming: 4 bases; J trimming: 5 bases; junction bases outside the gene matches: 3. The CDR3 length is 14 residues. Germline V gene lookup returns CDR1 LNHNV and CDR2 YYDKDF (reference sequence).

In this sample, this clone turned up once. The chain uses TRBV18 and TRBJ1-1; 9 nucleotides align to TRBD1. The CDR3 consists of 16 residues. J was trimmed by 4 bases and V by 0 bases; bases with no gene match: 6. Germline CDR1 reads KGHSH; CDR2 reads LQKENI. CDR3 in amino acids: CASSPPTGGTGTEAFF. The CDR3 DNA is TGTGCCAGCTCACCACCGACAGGGGGAACGGGCACTGAAGCTTTCTTT.

The CDR3 DNA follows: TGTGCCAGCACCCCGGAGAGTTACCAAGAGACCCAGTACTTC. Amino acids: CASTPESYQETQYF. This sequence joins TRBV2 and TRBJ2-5; D call uncertain. Trimming cost V 7 bases and J 0 bases, with 12 bases left between them. The CDR3 length is 14 residues. Germline values: CDR1 SNHLY, CDR2 FYNNEI.

This clone was recorded once. J is TRBJ1-5 and V is TRBV6-5, with D possibly TRBD1 on 6 matching bases. Per the germline V gene, CDR1 is MNHEY and CDR2 is SVGAGI. This CDR3 spans 14 amino acids. The ends were cut back, 5 bases at V and 6 bases at J, with 14 bases in the middle. In DNA form, the CDR3 reads TGTGCCAGCAGTCAGGGGCGTACAATTCAGCCCCAGCATTTT. Amino acid sequence: CASSQGRTIQPQHF.

V gene TRBV6-1 combines with J gene TRBJ1-5, with unresolved D. Per the germline V gene, CDR1 is MNHNS and CDR2 is SASEGT. V lost 1 base and J lost 9, with 10 bases in between. There are 13 residues in the CDR3. Here the CDR3 DNA reads TGTGCCAGCAGTGAAGAGTCACAGCTGCCCCAGCATTTT. Protein product: CASSEESQLPQHF.

V usage is TRBV5-4 and J usage is TRBJ2-1, with 8 bases that match TRBD1. The J segment lost 3 bases and the V segment lost 4 bases, leaving 12 bases of the junction unmatched. Per the germline V gene, CDR1 is SGHNT and CDR2 is YYREEE (reference sequence). The CDR3 is 17 residues long. CDR3 protein: CASSAGTGQGIYNEQFF. The DNA for the CDR3 is TGTGCCAGCAGCGCAGGGACCGGACAGGGTATCTACAATGAGCAGTTCTTC.

V usage is TRBV5-5 and J usage is TRBJ2-5, with TRBD2 identical over 10 bases. With 5 bases clipped from V and 2 bases from J, the junction kept 9 bases outside the gene matches. Germline CDR1 SGHKS, CDR2 YYEKEE (reference sequence). This CDR3 region has 16 residues. As DNA, the CDR3 is TGTGCCAGCAGACTAATAGCGGGAGGATGGCAAGAGACCCAGTACTTC. Encoded protein: CASRLIAGGWQETQYF.

V usage is TRBV18 and J usage is TRBJ2-2; no clear D. From germline, CDR1 is KGHSH and CDR2 LQKENI. CDR3 size: 16 residues. V gave up 5 bases and J gave up 1 base, with 14 bases separating them. The CDR3 region has the DNA TGTGCCAGCTCAGTCTCACGAGCTCAGAACACCGGGGAGCTGTTTTTT. It yields the protein CASSVSRAQNTGELFF. The full variable domain, with the rest looked up from reference TRBV18 and TRBJ2-2, is NAGVMQNPRHLVRRRGQEARLRCSPMKGHSHVYWYRQLPEEGLKFMVYLQKENIIDESGMPKERFSAEFPKEGPSILRIQQVVRGDSAAYFCASSVSRAQNTGELFFGEGSRLTVL.

The chain is built from TRBV27 and TRBJ1-6, with 9 bases aligning to TRBD1. Germline CDR1 is MNHEY and CDR2 is SMNVEV (reference sequence). With V trimmed by 3 bases and J by 4 bases, 7 bases remained unmatched. There are 17 residues in the CDR3. The CDR3 DNA is TGTGCCAGCAGTTTGCCCCCGGACAGGGGATATAATTCACCCCTCCACTTT. This sequence encodes CASSLPPDRGYNSPLHF.

The V and J genes are TRBV24-1 and TRBJ2-3, with a possible D match to TRBD2 (5 bases). Trimming pared 4 bases from V and 1 base from J, leaving 14 bases between. CDR1 is KGHDR, CDR2 SFDVKD, per germline. The length of the CDR3 is 16 residues. The CDR3 DNA reads as TGTGCCACCAGTGACCCGGAGGTTGGCGGCACAGATACGCAGTATTTT. Translating gives CATSDPEVGGTDTQYF.

V usage is TRBV7-3 and J usage is TRBJ2-1; tentatively, D is TRBD1 (6 bases). The CDR3 contains 12 residues. V was pared by 4 bases and J by 7 bases, with 8 bases between. The germline V gene encodes CDR1 SGHTA and CDR2 FQGTGA. The CDR3 region is CASSSTGNEQFF. The CDR3 DNA sequence: TGTGCCAGCAGCTCGACAGGTAATGAGCAGTTCTTC. The entire variable domain, with the rest obtained from reference TRBV7-3 and TRBJ2-1, is as follows: GAGVSQTPSNKVTEKGKYVELRCDPISGHTALYWYRQSLGQGPEFLIYFQGTGAADDSGLPNDRFFAVRPEGSVSTLKIQRTERGDSAVYLCASSSTGNEQFFGPGTRLTVL.

The chain joins TRBV30 to TRBJ2-4; D call uncertain. CDR3 length equals 12 residues. The germline V and J ends were trimmed by 3 bases and 16 bases, with 19 bases remaining between them. Per germline, CDR1 GTSNPN and CDR2 SVGIG (reference sequence). The CDR3: CAWSSPPIGVYF. The DNA of the CDR3 is TGTGCCTGGAGCTCTCCACCCATCGGTGTATACTTC.

The chain recombines TRBV5-5 with TRBJ2-3, with no clear D. The germline V gene has CDR1 SGHKS and CDR2 YYEKEE (reference sequence). V shed 0 bases and J shed 0 bases, with 8 bases lying between them. The CDR3 runs 15 residues. The CDR3 spells CASSLGESSTDTQYF. The DNA for the CDR3 is TGTGCCAGCAGCTTGGGAGAATCTAGCACAGATACGCAGTATTTT.

V gene TRBV19 combines with J gene TRBJ2-4, with 7 bases identical to TRBD1. Germline loops: CDR1 LNHDA, CDR2 SQIVND (reference sequence). The CDR3 runs 16 residues. J gave up 0 bases and V 6 bases, and 8 bases lay outside the gene matches. CDR3 DNA sequence: TGTGCCAGTAGCCTTAGACAGGGCCTAGCCAAAAACATTCAGTACTTC. Its translation: CASSLRQGLAKNIQYF.

This clone was seen a single time. This chain connects TRBV27 to TRBJ1-1, with D perhaps matching TRBD1 (6 bases). The CDR3 runs 11 residues. CDR1 is MNHEY and CDR2 is SMNVEV in the germline V gene (reference sequence). V was pared by 7 bases and J by 4 bases, with 7 bases between. DNA for the CDR3: TGTGCCAGCAAAGGGGGCACTGAAGCTTTCTTT. Its translation: CASKGGTEAFF.

The rearrangement uses TRBV10-3 and TRBJ2-7, with TRBD2 as a possible D gene (5 bases). CDR1 and CDR2 (germline): ENHRY, SYGVKD. The V and J ends lost 3 bases and 6 bases respectively, with 18 bases between them. The CDR3 extends over 15 amino acids. This CDR3 is CAISEMWEHQGEQYF. The CDR3 nucleotides read TGTGCCATCAGTGAAATGTGGGAGCACCAAGGCGAGCAGTACTTC.